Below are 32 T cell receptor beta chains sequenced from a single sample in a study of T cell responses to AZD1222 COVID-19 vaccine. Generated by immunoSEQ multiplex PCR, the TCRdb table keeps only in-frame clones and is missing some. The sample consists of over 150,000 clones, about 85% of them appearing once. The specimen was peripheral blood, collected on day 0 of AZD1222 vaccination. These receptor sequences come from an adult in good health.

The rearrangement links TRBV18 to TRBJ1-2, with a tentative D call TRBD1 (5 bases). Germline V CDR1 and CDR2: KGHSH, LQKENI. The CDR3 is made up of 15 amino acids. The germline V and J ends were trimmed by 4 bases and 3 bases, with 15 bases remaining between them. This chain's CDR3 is CASSQRQGGDYGYTF. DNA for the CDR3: TGTGCCAGCTCACAACGGCAGGGAGGTGACTATGGCTACACCTTC.

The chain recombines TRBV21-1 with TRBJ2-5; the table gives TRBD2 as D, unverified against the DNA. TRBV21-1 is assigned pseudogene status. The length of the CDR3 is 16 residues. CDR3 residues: CASSKPTSAIQETQYF. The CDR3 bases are TGTGCCAGCAGCAAACCGACTAGCGCAATCCAAGAGACCCAGTACTTC.

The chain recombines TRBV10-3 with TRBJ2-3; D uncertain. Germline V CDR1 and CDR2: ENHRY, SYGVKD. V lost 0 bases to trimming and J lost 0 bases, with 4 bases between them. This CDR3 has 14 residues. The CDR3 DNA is TGTGCCATCAGTGAGTCGACGAGCACAGATACGCAGTATTTT. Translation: CAISESTSTDTQYF.

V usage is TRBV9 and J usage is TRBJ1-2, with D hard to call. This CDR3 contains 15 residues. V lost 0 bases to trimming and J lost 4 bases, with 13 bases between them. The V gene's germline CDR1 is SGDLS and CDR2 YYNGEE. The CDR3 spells CASSVEDRSLYGYTF. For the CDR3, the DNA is TGTGCCAGCAGCGTAGAAGATAGGAGCCTCTATGGCTACACCTTC.

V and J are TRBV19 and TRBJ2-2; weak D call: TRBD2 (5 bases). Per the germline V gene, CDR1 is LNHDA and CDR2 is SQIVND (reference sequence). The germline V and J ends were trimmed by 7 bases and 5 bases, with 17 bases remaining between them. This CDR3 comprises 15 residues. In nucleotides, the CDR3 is TGTGCCAGTACTCCGGGATCATCTATAACCGGGGAGCTGTTTTTT. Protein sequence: CASTPGSSITGELFF.

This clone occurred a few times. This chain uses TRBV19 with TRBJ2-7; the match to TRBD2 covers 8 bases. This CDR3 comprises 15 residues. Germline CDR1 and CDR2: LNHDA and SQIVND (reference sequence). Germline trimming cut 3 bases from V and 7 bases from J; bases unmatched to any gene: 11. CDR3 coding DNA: TGTGCCAGTAGTATTACTAGCGGCCCAACGAGGGAGCAGTACTTC. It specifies CASSITSGPTREQYF. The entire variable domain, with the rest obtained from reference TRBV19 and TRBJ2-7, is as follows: DGGITQSPKYLFRKEGQNVTLSCEQNLNHDAMYWYRQDPGQGLRLIYYSQIVNDFQKGDIAEGYSVSREKKESFPLTVTSAQKNPTAFYLCASSITSGPTREQYFGPGTRLTVT.

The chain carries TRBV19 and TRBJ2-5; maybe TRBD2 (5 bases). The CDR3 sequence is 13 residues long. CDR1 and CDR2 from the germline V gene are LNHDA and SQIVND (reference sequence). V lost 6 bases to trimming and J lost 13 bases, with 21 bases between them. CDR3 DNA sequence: TGTGCCAGTAGAGAGTCCGCAGGAGGAGTGTTGTACTTC. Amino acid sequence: CASRESAGGVLYF.

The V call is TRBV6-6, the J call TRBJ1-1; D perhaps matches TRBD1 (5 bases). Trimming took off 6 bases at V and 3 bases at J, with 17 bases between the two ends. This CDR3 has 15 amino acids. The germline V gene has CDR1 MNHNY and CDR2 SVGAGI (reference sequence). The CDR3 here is CASSRKVGGDTEAFF. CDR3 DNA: TGTGCCAGCAGCCGAAAGGTCGGGGGGGACACTGAAGCTTTCTTT.

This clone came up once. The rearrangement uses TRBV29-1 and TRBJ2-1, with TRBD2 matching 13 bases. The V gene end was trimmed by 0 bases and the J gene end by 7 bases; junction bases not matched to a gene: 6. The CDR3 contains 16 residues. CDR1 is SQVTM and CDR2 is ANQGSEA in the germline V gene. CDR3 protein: CSVEDPWTSGSNEQFF. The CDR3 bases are TGCAGCGTTGAAGATCCTTGGACTAGCGGGAGTAATGAGCAGTTCTTC.

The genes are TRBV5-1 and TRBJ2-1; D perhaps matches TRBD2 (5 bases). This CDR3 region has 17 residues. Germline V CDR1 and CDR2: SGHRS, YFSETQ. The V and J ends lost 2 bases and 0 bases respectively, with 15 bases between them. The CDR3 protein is CASSFSSSRNSYNEQFF. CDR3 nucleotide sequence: TGCGCCAGCAGCTTCTCCTCTAGCAGAAACTCCTACAATGAGCAGTTCTTC.

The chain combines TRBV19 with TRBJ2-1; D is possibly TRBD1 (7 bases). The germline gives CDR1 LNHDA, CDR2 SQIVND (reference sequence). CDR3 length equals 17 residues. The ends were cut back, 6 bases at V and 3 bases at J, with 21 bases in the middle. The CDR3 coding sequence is TGTGCCAGTAGCTACAGGGGACTCCCAACCCTCTACAATGAGCAGTTCTTC. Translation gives CASSYRGLPTLYNEQFF. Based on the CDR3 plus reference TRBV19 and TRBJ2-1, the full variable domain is DGGITQSPKYLFRKEGQNVTLSCEQNLNHDAMYWYRQDPGQGLRLIYYSQIVNDFQKGDIAEGYSVSREKKESFPLTVTSAQKNPTAFYLCASSYRGLPTLYNEQFFGPGTRLTVL.

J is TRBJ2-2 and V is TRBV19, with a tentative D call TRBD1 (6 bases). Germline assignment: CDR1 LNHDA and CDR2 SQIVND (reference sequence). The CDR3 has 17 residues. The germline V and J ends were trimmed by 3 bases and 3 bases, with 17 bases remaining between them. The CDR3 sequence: CASSMGWGRSYTGELFF. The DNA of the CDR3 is TGTGCCAGTAGTATGGGTTGGGGGCGGAGCTACACCGGGGAGCTGTTTTTT.

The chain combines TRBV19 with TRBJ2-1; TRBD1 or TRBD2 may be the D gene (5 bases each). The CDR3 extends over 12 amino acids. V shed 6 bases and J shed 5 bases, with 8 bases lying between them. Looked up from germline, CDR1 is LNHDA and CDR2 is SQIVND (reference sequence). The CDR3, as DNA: TGTGCCAGTAGGAGGGGCCACAATGAGCAGTTCTTC. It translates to CASRRGHNEQFF.

CDR3 sequence reads: CAIRGQARTNTEAFF. The CDR3 DNA is TGTGCCATCAGGGGACAGGCGAGGACGAACACTGAAGCTTTCTTT. The chain links TRBV10-3 to TRBJ1-1; 8 bases are a match to TRBD1. The CDR3 contains 15 residues. Germline-derived CDR1 and CDR2 are ENHRY and SYGVKD. J was trimmed by 1 base and V by 6 bases; bases with no gene match: 7.

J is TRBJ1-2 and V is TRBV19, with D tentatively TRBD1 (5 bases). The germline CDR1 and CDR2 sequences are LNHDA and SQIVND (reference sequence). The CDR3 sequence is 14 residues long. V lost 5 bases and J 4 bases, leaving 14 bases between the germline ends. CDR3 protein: CASSSASRGYGYTF. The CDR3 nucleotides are TGTGCCAGTAGTTCGGCCAGTAGGGGCTATGGCTACACCTTC.

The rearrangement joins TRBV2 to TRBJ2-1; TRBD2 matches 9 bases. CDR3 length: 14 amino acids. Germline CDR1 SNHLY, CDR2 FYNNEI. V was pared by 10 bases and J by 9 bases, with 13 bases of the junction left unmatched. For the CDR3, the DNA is TGTGCCATGGGGGGGACTAGCTACTCGGGTGAGCAGTTCTTC. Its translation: CAMGGTSYSGEQFF.

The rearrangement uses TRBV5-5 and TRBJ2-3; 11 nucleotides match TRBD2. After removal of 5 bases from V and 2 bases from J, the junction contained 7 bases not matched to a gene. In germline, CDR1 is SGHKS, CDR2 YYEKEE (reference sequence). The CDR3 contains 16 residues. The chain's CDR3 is CASRTGTSGFTDTQYF. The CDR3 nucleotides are TGTGCCAGCAGAACCGGGACTAGCGGATTCACAGATACGCAGTATTTT.

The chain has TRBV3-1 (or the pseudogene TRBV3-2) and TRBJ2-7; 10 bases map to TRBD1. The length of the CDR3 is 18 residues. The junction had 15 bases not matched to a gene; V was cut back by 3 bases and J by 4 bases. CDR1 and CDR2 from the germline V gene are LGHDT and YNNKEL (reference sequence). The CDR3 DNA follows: TGTGCCAGCAGCCAGCGGGACAGGGGCAAATCTTCTTCATACGAGCAGTACTTC. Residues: CASSQRDRGKSSSYEQYF.

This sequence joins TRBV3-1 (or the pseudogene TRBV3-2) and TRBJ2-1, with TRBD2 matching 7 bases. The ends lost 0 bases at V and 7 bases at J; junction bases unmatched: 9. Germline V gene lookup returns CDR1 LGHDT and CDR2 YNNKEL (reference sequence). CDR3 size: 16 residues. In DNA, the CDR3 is TGTGCCAGCAGCCAAGAGAGGCTAGCGGAGGGGAATGAGCAGTTCTTC. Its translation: CASSQERLAEGNEQFF.

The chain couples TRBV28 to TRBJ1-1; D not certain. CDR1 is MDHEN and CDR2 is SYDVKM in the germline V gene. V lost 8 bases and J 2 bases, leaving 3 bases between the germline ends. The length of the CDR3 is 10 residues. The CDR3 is CASRNTEAFF. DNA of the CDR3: TGTGCCAGCCGAAACACTGAAGCTTTCTTT.

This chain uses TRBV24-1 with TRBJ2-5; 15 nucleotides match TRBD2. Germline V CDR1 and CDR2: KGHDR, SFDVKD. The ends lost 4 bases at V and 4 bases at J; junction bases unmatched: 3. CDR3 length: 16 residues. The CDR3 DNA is TGTGCCACCAGTGACTCGGGACTAGCGGGAGGAGAGACCCAGTACTTC. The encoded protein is CATSDSGLAGGETQYF.

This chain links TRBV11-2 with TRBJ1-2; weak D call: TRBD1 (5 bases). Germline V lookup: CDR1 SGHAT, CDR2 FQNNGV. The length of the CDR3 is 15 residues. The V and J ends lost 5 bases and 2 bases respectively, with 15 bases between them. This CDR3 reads CASSHRGRDNYGYTF. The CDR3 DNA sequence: TGTGCCAGCAGCCACCGTGGCAGGGACAACTATGGCTACACCTTC. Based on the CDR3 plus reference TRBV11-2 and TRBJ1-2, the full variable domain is EAGVAQSPRYKIIEKRQSVAFWCNPISGHATLYWYQQILGQGPKLLIQFQNNGVVDDSQLPKDRFSAERLKGVDSTLKIQPAKLEDSAVYLCASSHRGRDNYGYTFGSGTRLTVV.

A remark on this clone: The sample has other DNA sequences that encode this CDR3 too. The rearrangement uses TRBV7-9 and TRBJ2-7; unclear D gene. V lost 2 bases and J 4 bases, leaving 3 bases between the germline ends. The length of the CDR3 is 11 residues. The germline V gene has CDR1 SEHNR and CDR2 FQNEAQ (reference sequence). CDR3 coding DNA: TGTGCCAGCAGCTTATTGTACGAGCAGTACTTC. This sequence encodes CASSLLYEQYF.

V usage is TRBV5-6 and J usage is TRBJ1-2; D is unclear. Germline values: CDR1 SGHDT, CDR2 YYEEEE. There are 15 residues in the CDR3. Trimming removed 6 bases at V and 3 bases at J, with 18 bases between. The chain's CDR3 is CASNPLSKGYYGYTF. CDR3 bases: TGTGCCAGCAACCCCCTCTCCAAGGGTTACTATGGCTACACCTTC.

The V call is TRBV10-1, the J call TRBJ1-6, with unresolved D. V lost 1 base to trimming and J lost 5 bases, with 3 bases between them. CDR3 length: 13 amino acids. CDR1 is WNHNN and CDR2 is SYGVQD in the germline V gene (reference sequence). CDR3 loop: CASSEFHNSPLHF. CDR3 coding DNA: TGCGCCAGCAGTGAGTTCCATAATTCACCCCTCCACTTT.

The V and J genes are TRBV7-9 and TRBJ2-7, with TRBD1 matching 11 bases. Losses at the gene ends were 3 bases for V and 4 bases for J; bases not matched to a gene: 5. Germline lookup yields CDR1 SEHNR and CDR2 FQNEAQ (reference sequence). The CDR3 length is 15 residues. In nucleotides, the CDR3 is TGTGCCAGCAGCTTCCCGGGACAGGGGGATTACGAGCAGTACTTC. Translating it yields CASSFPGQGDYEQYF. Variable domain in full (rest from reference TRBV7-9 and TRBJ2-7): DTGVSQNPRHKITKRGQNVTFRCDPISEHNRLYWYRQTLGQGPEFLTYFQNEAQLEKSRLLSDRFSAERPKGSFSTLEIQRTEQGDSAMYLCASSFPGQGDYEQYFGPGTRLTVT.

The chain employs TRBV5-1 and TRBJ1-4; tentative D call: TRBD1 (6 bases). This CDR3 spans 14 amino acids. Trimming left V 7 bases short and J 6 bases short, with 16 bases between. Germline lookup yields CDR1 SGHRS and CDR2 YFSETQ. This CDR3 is CASAKGTRDEKLFF. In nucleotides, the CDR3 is TGCGCCAGCGCCAAGGGGACAAGGGATGAAAAACTGTTTTTT.

CDR3: CASSAGGNEQFF. For the CDR3, the DNA is TGTGCCAGCAGCGCCGGAGGGAATGAGCAGTTCTTC. The V call is TRBV9, the J call TRBJ2-1, with D possibly TRBD2 on 6 matching bases. CDR1 is SGDLS, CDR2 YYNGEE, per germline. CDR3 length: 12 amino acids. V dropped 3 bases and J dropped 7 bases, with 8 bases sitting between them.

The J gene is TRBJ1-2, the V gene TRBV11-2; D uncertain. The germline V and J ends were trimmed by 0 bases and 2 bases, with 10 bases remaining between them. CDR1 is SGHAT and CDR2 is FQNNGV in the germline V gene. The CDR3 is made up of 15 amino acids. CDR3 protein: CASSLEVRRNYGYTF. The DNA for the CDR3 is TGTGCCAGCAGCTTAGAAGTACGACGGAACTATGGCTACACCTTC.

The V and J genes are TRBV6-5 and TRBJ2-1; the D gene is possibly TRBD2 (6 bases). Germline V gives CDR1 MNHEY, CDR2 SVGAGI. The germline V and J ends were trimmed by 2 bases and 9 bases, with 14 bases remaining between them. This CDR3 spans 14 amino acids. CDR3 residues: CASSYLGTVGEQFF. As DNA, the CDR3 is TGTGCCAGCAGTTACCTCGGGACTGTTGGTGAGCAGTTCTTC.

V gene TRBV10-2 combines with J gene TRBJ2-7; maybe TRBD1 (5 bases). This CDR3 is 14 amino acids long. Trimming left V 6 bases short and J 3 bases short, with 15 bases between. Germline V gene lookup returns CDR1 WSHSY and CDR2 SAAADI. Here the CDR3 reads CASRATVPLYEQYF. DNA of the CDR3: TGCGCCAGCAGAGCGACAGTCCCTCTCTACGAGCAGTACTTC.

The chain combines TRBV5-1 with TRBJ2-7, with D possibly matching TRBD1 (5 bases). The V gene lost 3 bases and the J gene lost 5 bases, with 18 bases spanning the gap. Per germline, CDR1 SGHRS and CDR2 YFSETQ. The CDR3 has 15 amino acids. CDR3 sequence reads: CASSSSATRAHEQYF. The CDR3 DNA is TGCGCCAGCAGCTCGTCGGCCACCAGGGCCCACGAGCAGTACTTC.